This entry lists 3 T cell receptor beta chains sequenced from one sample in a study of blood T cell repertoires in COVID-19. Measured with immunoSEQ multiplex PCR; TCRdb has only the in-frame clones, and not every one. This repertoire shows tens of thousands of clones, more than 70% found once; its top ten account for about 4%. Sequencing was carried out using peripheral blood. Receptor source: a man between 65 and 85 years old with acute or convalescent COVID-19.

This chain uses TRBV5-4 with TRBJ2-3; weak D call: TRBD1 (5 bases). Trimming pared 4 bases from V and 1 base from J, leaving 19 bases between. CDR1 and CDR2 (germline): SGHNT, YYREEE (reference sequence). The CDR3 has 17 amino acids. The DNA of the CDR3 is TGTGCCAGCAGCCCACCCGGCCGACAGAAGGGCACAGATACGCAGTATTTT. As protein: CASSPPGRQKGTDTQYF.

The rearrangement links TRBV28 to TRBJ1-3; TRBD1 might be the D (6 bases). CDR3 size: 18 residues. The V end was cut by 3 bases, the J end by 0 bases, with 18 bases between. The V gene's germline CDR1 is MDHEN and CDR2 SYDVKM. The CDR3 is CASSFGAGQLISGNTIYF. CDR3 coding DNA: TGTGCCAGCAGTTTTGGGGCTGGACAGCTCATCTCTGGAAACACCATATATTTT.

CDR3 sequence: CASSFLTAGAYEQYF. CDR3 coding DNA: TGTGCCAGCAGTTTCCTCACAGCGGGGGCCTACGAGCAGTACTTC. The genes are TRBV28 and TRBJ2-7; the match to TRBD2 covers 8 bases. This CDR3 contains 15 residues. The J segment lost 2 bases and the V segment lost 3 bases, leaving 6 bases of the junction unmatched. The V gene's germline CDR1 is MDHEN and CDR2 SYDVKM.